These T cell receptor beta chains were read from a single sample in a study of cytomegalovirus exposure and HLA in healthy donors. Sequencing was performed with immunoSEQ multiplex PCR; in TCRdb, only in-frame clones are kept and a portion is missing. Of approximately 77,000 clones listed, roughly 78% were seen once; the top ten hold 3.5% to 5.5%. Material for sequencing was PBMCs. The receptors shown here come from a man between 35 and 55 years old in good health and CMV-seronegative. Each CDR3 is given with its conserved first and last residue. D genes are given only for firm matches. Some rows have no size entry. The others give once, few or many, or a class for an expanded clone.

J gene: TRBJ2-5
V gene: TRBV5-1
D gene: TRBD2
clone size: few
CDR3 protein: CASSLGSSGGQETQYF
CDR3 DNA: TGCGCCAGCAGCTTGGGGTCTAGCGGGGGCCAAGAGACCCAGTACTTC

J gene: TRBJ2-1
V gene: TRBV27
D gene: TRBD2
clone size: NA
CDR3 protein: CASSSLAGVGNEQFF
CDR3 DNA: TGTGCCAGCAGTTCCCTAGCGGGAGTGGGCAATGAGCAGTTCTTC

J gene: TRBJ2-1
V gene: TRBV4-2
D gene: TRBD2
clone size: once
CDR3 protein: CASSQDRGTSGRVSEQFF
CDR3 DNA: TGTGCCAGCAGCCAAGATAGGGGGACTAGCGGGAGGGTGTCCGAGCAGTTCTTC

J gene: TRBJ2-7
V gene: TRBV10-2
D gene: NA
clone size: NA
CDR3 protein: CASRDSIYEQYF
CDR3 DNA: TGCGCCAGCAGGGACAGCATTTACGAGCAGTACTTC

J gene: TRBJ2-7
V gene: TRBV7-2
D gene: TRBD2
clone size: NA
CDR3 protein: CGEREGSYEQYF
CDR3 DNA: TGTGGGGAGCGGGAGGGGAGCTACGAGCAGTACTTC

J gene: TRBJ1-1
V gene: TRBV12-5
D gene: TRBD1
clone size: NA
CDR3 protein: CASGLGQGMNTEAFF
CDR3 DNA: TGTGCTAGTGGTTTAGGACAGGGTATGAACACTGAAGCTTTCTTT

J gene: TRBJ2-6
V gene: TRBV6-1
D gene: TRBD1
clone size: few
CDR3 protein: CASSESDRGIRPGANVLTF
CDR3 DNA: TGTGCCAGCAGTGAGAGTGACAGGGGAATTCGACCTGGGGCCAACGTCCTGACTTTC

J gene: TRBJ1-2
V gene: TRBV6-5
D gene: NA
clone size: NA
CDR3 protein: CASSYKSAGPGTF
CDR3 DNA: TGTGCCAGCAGTTACAAATCGGCAGGGCCGGGCACCTTC

J gene: TRBJ2-5
V gene: TRBV7-8
D gene: NA
clone size: NA
CDR3 protein: CASEEGGAKETQYF
CDR3 DNA: TGTGCCAGCGAAGAGGGCGGAGCTAAAGAGACCCAGTACTTC

J gene: TRBJ2-3
V gene: TRBV9
D gene: NA
clone size: NA
CDR3 protein: CSSGQSTDTQYF
CDR3 DNA: TGTTCCAGTGGACAAAGCACAGATACGCAGTATTTT

J gene: TRBJ1-4
V gene: TRBV19
D gene: NA
clone size: NA
CDR3 protein: CARSGGNEKLFF
CDR3 DNA: TGTGCCAGATCCGGGGGTAATGAAAAACTGTTTTTT

J gene: TRBJ1-2
V gene: TRBV27
D gene: TRBD1
clone size: once
CDR3 protein: CASRPTGVDGYTF
CDR3 DNA: TGTGCCAGCAGACCGACAGGGGTTGATGGCTACACCTTC